This T cell receptor beta chain was identified in a study of blood T cell repertoires in COVID-19. Turning to the study itself: COVID-19 samples from acute and convalescent phases originated in the United States, Italy and Spain.

Germline lookup yields CDR1 SQVTM and CDR2 ANQGSEA. Trimming shortened V by 4 bases and J by 4 bases, and 16 bases separated the two germline ends. The CDR3 has 14 amino acids. TCRdb keeps only in-frame clones here, not all; method: immunoSEQ multiplex PCR. The table has around 260,000 clones, roughly 84% seen once. The TCR originated in a man aged 55-75 years with acute or convalescent COVID-19. The sample taken for sequencing was peripheral blood. The chain couples TRBV29-1 to TRBJ1-1; unclear D gene. The CDR3: CSVGPGGGRTEAFF. In DNA form, the CDR3 reads TGCAGCGTTGGGCCTGGAGGAGGCCGCACTGAAGCTTTCTTT.